This T cell receptor beta chain stems from a study of T cell repertoires in cytomegalovirus infection. Study-level information: Carrying CMV and the relevant HLA type showed in public TCR beta signatures.

A note on this clonotype: Its antigen is as yet unknown.

Study-level findings and limits: Dominant in the ex vivo response were TCR beta clonotypes restricted by HLA-C and specific for CMV.

V was shortened by 4 bases and J by 3 bases, with 13 bases between the two germline ends. The length of the CDR3 is 13 residues. Germline CDR1 DFQATT, CDR2 SNEGSKA (reference sequence). TCRdb used MiXCR to reprocess the reads, holding one entry per CDR3 protein. The table shows some 300,000 distinct CDR3 sequences, with about 13% occurring only once. The material sequenced was PBMCs. The sequence was obtained from a human donor in good health (CMV status not recorded). Some clones in this sample may be carry-over from other donors' samples. The J gene is TRBJ2-7, the V gene TRBV20-1; maybe TRBD2 (6 bases). Here the CDR3 DNA reads TGCAGTGCTATTCTAGCGAACGGCTACGAGCAGTACTTC. Amino acid sequence: CSAILANGYEQYF.